Listed below are T cell receptor beta chains from one sample, sequenced in a study of blood T cells in healthy people across ages. TCRdb re-analysed the 5' RACE reads in MiXCR, keeping a single row per CDR3 protein. The sample carries more than 600,000 distinct CDR3 sequences, roughly 25% recorded once. These same data were also listed under a study on T cells of mothers and their children.

The sequenced material came from blood. Receptors were obtained from a boy aged 5-17 years in good health. Both conserved end residues are part of each CDR3. The D gene is left open where the match is weak. Part of the rows lack a size; the others show once, few, many or a class for expanded clones.

few | TRBJ1-4 | TRBV7-9 | NA | TGTGCCAGCAGCCGGGGACTTGACCTAAAACTGTTTTTT | CASSRGLDLKLFF
NA | TRBJ2-7 | TRBV29-1 | TRBD1 | TGCAGCGTTGAGGGCGGACAGGGTCCGAACGAGCAGTACTTC | CSVEGGQGPNEQYF
NA | TRBJ1-6 | TRBV6-5 | TRBD1 | TGTGCCAGCAGGGACAGGGCCAATGGGAATTCACCCCTCCACTTT | CASRDRANGNSPLHF
few | TRBJ2-5 | TRBV2 | TRBD1 | TGTGCCAGCGACAGGGCCCCTGAGACCCAGTACTTC | CASDRAPETQYF
NA | TRBJ1-2 | TRBV6-1 | NA | TGTGCCAGCACTCAGGCTAACTATGGCTACACCTTC | CASTQANYGYTF
few | TRBJ2-1 | TRBV12-3/TRBV12-4 | NA | TGTGCCAGCAGTTGGACAGCCCTTAATGAGCAGTTCTTC | CASSWTALNEQFF
NA | TRBJ2-5 | TRBV6-1 | NA | TGTGCCAGCACCACTTCCTGGGGGATGGAGACCCAGTACTTC | CASTTSWGMETQYF
few | TRBJ1-2 | TRBV6-2/TRBV6-3 | TRBD1 | TGTGCCAGCAGTTACGCCGGGACAGGGGACCTCTATGGCTACACCTTC | CASSYAGTGDLYGYTF
NA | TRBJ1-1 | TRBV27 | NA | TGTGCCAGCAGTCTTTGGACAGACGGGACTGAAGCTTTCTTT | CASSLWTDGTEAFF
NA | TRBJ2-1 | TRBV2 | TRBD2 | TGTGCCAGCAGCAACCCCAGCGGGAGCTCCTACAATGAGCAGTTCTTC | CASSNPSGSSYNEQFF
few | TRBJ2-5 | TRBV7-8 | TRBD2 | TGTGCCAGCAGCCCACCTACTAGCGGCAAAGAGACCCAGTACTTC | CASSPPTSGKETQYF
NA | TRBJ1-5 | TRBV28 | NA | TGTGCCAGCAGTTTATTGGTCTTGAATCAGCCCCAGCATTTT | CASSLLVLNQPQHF
NA | TRBJ2-5 | TRBV3-1 | TRBD2 | TGTGCCAGCAGCCAAGATAGGCTAGCGGAGATAGAAGAGACCCAGTACTTC | CASSQDRLAEIEETQYF
few | TRBJ2-1 | TRBV15 | TRBD2 | TGTGCCACCAGCAGAGATCTTGGCGGGGGGGATGACAATGAGCAGTTCTTC | CATSRDLGGGDDNEQFF
NA | TRBJ2-5 | TRBV5-1 | TRBD2 | TGCGCCAGCAGCTTGGGTGCTAGCGGGGGTAGGCAAGAGACCCAGTACTTC | CASSLGASGGRQETQYF
many | TRBJ1-4 | TRBV7-2 | NA | TGTGCCAGCAGCCTCTCCTATAATGAAAAACTGTTTTTT | CASSLSYNEKLFF
NA | TRBJ2-5 | TRBV12-5 | TRBD2 | TGTGCTAGTGCCTACCAGGGAGGGTTCGGAGAGACCCAGTACTTC | CASAYQGGFGETQYF
NA | TRBJ2-7 | TRBV14 | NA | TGTGCCCGTAGGGGCAGAAACTACGAGCAGTACTTC | CARRGRNYEQYF
NA | TRBJ1-1 | TRBV7-8 | NA | TGTGCCAGCACCGAAAGGGGTGAAGCTTTCTTT | CASTERGEAFF
NA | TRBJ2-1 | TRBV20-1 | TRBD2 | TGCAGTGCTAGAGATTGGGGCGGGGGAGGCTACGAGCGGTACTTC | CSARDWGGGGYERYF
NA | TRBJ2-1 | TRBV29-1 | TRBD2 | TGCAGCGCTGCGGGACTAGCGGGGGCAAGGGGCTACAATGAGCAGTTCTTC | CSAAGLAGARGYNEQFF
few | TRBJ2-7 | TRBV15 | NA | TGTGCCACCAGCAGAGAGTCAGGGGACTCCTACGAGCAGTACTTC | CATSRESGDSYEQYF
NA | TRBJ2-3 | TRBV5-5 | NA | TGTGCCAGCAGCTCCCAACAGGGTGGGGTCACAGATACGCAGTATTTT | CASSSQQGGVTDTQYF
NA | TRBJ1-4 | TRBV20-1 | NA | TGCAGTGCCACGGGAACAGGAAGGGAAAAACTGTTTTTT | CSATGTGREKLFF
few | TRBJ2-1 | TRBV29-1 | TRBD2 | TGCAGCGTTACGGGACTAGCGGGCTCCTACAATGAGCAGTTCTTC | CSVTGLAGSYNEQFF
NA | TRBJ2-3 | TRBV29-1 | TRBD1 | TGCAGCGTTGAGAACCCCGGGACAGGGAGTACAGATACGCAGTATTTT | CSVENPGTGSTDTQYF
few | TRBJ2-3 | TRBV28 | TRBD1 | TGTGCCAGCAGTACCTACAGGGGAGATACGCAGTATTTT | CASSTYRGDTQYF
NA | TRBJ2-7 | TRBV7-9 | TRBD2 | TGTGCCAGCAGCCCCCTTCCCGGGACTAGCGGGGGCCCGACCTACGAGCAGTACTTC | CASSPLPGTSGGPTYEQYF
few | TRBJ2-7 | TRBV18 | NA | TGTGCCAGCTCCGCCGGAGGGGGAGACTCCTACGAGCAGTACTTC | CASSAGGGDSYEQYF
NA | TRBJ2-7 | TRBV5-5 | NA | TGTGCCAGCAGCCGTCCCAGCTCCTACGAGCAGTACTTC | CASSRPSSYEQYF
NA | TRBJ1-1 | TRBV6-1 | TRBD1 | TGTGCCAGCAGGAGACAGGGGGTTGGCACTGAAGCTTTCTTT | CASRRQGVGTEAFF
few | TRBJ2-5 | TRBV18 | TRBD2 | TGTGCCAGCTCGAAAATCCCGGTTCGGCTAGCGGGGGGAACAACCGAGGAGACCCAGTACTTC | CASSKIPVRLAGGTTEETQYF
NA | TRBJ2-1 | TRBV7-2 | NA | TGTGCCAGCAGCCTCGGGACCACACCCAATGAGCAGTTCTTC | CASSLGTTPNEQFF
few | TRBJ2-5 | TRBV7-7 | NA | TGTGCTAGCAGCTTAGTCCGGGACAAAGAAGAGACCCAGTACTTC | CASSLVRDKEETQYF
NA | TRBJ2-2 | TRBV5-1 | NA | TGCGCCAGCGGCACAGGGACCGGGGAGCTGTTTTTT | CASGTGTGELFF
few | TRBJ2-4 | TRBV6-1 | NA | TGTGCCAGCAGTGAAAGTACAAAACTAGCCAAAAACATTCAGTACTTC | CASSESTKLAKNIQYF
few | TRBJ2-1 | TRBV14 | TRBD1 | TGTGCCAGCAGCCAAGATTTGGGACAGGGGGGTGATGAGCAGTTCTTC | CASSQDLGQGGDEQFF
NA | TRBJ2-5 | TRBV19 | NA | TGTGCCAGTAGTATAGAACCTAGCAAGACCCAGTACTTC | CASSIEPSKTQYF
few | TRBJ2-3 | TRBV7-3 | NA | TGTGCCAGCAGCTTAATTGGGGGTCAGGCCGATACGCAGTATTTT | CASSLIGGQADTQYF
NA | TRBJ1-3 | TRBV7-8 | NA | TGTGCCACTTGTCCGAATGCCTGGGTCCTCTCTGGAAACACCATATATTTT | CATCPNAWVLSGNTIYF
NA | TRBJ2-2 | TRBV5-1 | NA | TGCGCCAGCTTTCAGGAAAACACCGGGGAGCTGTTTTTT | CASFQENTGELFF
few | TRBJ2-7 | TRBV7-2 | NA | TGTGCCAGCAGCTACGATGGGTGGAGCTCCTACGAGCAGTACTTC | CASSYDGWSSYEQYF
NA | TRBJ2-1 | TRBV7-3 | NA | TGTGCCAGCAGCTTACAGCCCTTACTAGATGAGCAGTTCTTC | CASSLQPLLDEQFF
few | TRBJ2-7 | TRBV11-1 | NA | TGTGCCAGCAGCTTTAGGCCACCGGGCAGCTCCTACGAGCAGTACTTC | CASSFRPPGSSYEQYF
NA | TRBJ2-2 | TRBV4-1 | NA | TGCGCCAGCAGTTCGATAGGGGATACCGGGGAGCTGTTTTTT | CASSSIGDTGELFF
few | TRBJ1-2 | TRBV7-9 | NA | TGTGCCAGCAGCTTCTGGGACAATAACTATGGCTACACCTTC | CASSFWDNNYGYTF
NA | TRBJ2-5 | TRBV7-2 | NA | TGTGCCAGCAGCTTATGGCCGGGGCAAGAGACCCAGTACTTC | CASSLWPGQETQYF
NA | TRBJ2-7 | TRBV28 | NA | TGTGCCAGCAGTTTATTTGACTCACGTAAGGGCGAGCAGTACTTC | CASSLFDSRKGEQYF
few | TRBJ2-7 | TRBV28 | TRBD1 | TGTGCCAGCAGTTTGGACAGGGCCGACCACGAGCAGTACTTC | CASSLDRADHEQYF
NA | TRBJ2-1 | TRBV12-3/TRBV12-4 | NA | NA | CASSFLAGSDEQFF
once | TRBJ2-7 | TRBV28 | NA | TGTGCCAGCATTAACTACGGGACCCCCTACGAGCAGTACTTC | CASINYGTPYEQYF
NA | TRBJ2-7 | TRBV7-2 | TRBD1 | TGTGCCAGCAGTACACCGGACAGGGGGCTCTACGAGCAGTACTTC | CASSTPDRGLYEQYF
NA | TRBJ2-7 | TRBV7-2 | TRBD2 | TGTGCCAGCAGCCCGCCGCCTAGCGGGAGTTCAAATAGGGGTGACGAGCAGTACTTC | CASSPPPSGSSNRGDEQYF
NA | TRBJ2-1 | TRBV10-2 | TRBD1 | TGCGCCTGCCAGTGGGACAGGGGGAATGAGCAGTTCTTC | CACQWDRGNEQFF
NA | TRBJ1-4 | TRBV3-1 | TRBD1 | TGTGCCAGCAGCGCGGGACAGGGTGGAGAAAAACTGTTTTTT | CASSAGQGGEKLFF